This T cell receptor (beta chain) was identified in a study of shared clonotypes between healthy human individuals. Across the whole study: With ages of 18 to 49, the donors were two women and a few men.

Terminally differentiated effector memory CD45RA+ cells were excluded from the naive CD8 cells, which were CD45RO-negative and positively selected for CCR7. A note on this clone: Its specificity is unknown.

Genomic DNA of each subset was evenly split across several immunoSEQ plates. The table came from immunoSEQ multiplex PCR; TCRdb's copy has only in-frame clones and leaves some out. The sample has about 2.2 million clones; roughly 95% are singletons. V was pared by 5 bases and J by 6 bases, with 10 bases of the junction left unmatched. Germline V gene data show CDR1 as SGHTA and CDR2 as FQGNSA. This CDR3 is built from 16 residues. General study results and limits: Blood was the only sampled material, and tissue repertoires likely differ.

The chain joins TRBV7-2 to TRBJ2-2, with 9 bases fitting TRBD2. The TCR was taken from a man younger than 35 in good health. Some clones in this sample may be carry-over from other donors' samples. The specimen was naive CD8+ T cells from PBMCs. CDR3 sequence reads: CASSPFLAGDPGELFF. As DNA, the CDR3 is TGTGCCAGCAGCCCCTTTTTAGCGGGAGACCCCGGGGAGCTGTTTTTT.